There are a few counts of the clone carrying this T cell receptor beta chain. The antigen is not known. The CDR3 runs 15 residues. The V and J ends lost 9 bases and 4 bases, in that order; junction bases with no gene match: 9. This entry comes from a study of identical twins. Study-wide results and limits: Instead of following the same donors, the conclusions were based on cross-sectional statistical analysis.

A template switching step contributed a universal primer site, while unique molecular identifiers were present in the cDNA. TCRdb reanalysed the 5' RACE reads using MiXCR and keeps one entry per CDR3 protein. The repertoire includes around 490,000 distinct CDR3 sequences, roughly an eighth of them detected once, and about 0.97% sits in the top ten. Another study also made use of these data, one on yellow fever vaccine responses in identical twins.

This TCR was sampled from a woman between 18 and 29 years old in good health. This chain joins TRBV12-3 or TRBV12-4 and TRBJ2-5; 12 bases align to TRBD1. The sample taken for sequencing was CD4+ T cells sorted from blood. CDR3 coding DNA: TGTGCCAGTAGGCGGGGACAGGGGGCCGGAGAGACCCAGTACTTC. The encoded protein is CASRRGQGAGETQYF.